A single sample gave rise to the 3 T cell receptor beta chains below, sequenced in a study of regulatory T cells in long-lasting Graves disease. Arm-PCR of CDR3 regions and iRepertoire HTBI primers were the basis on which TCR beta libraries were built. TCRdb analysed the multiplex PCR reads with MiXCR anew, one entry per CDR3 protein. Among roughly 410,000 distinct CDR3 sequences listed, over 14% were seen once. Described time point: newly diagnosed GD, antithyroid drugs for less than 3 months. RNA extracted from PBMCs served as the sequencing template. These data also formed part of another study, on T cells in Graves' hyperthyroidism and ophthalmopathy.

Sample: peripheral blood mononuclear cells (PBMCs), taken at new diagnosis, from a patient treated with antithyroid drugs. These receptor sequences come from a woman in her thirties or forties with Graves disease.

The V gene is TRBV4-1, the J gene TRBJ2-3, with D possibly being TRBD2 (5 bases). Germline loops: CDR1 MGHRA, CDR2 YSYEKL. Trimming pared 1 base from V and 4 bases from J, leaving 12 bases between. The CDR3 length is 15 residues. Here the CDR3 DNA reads TGCGCCAGCAGCCAAGTTTTCGGGATCGCAGATACGCAGTATTTT. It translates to CASSQVFGIADTQYF.

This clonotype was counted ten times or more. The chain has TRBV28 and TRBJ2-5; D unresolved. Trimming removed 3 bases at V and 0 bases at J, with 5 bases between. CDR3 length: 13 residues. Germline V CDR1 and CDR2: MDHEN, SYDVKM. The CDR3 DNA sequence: TGTGCCAGCAGTTTCTCGTACCAAGAGACCCAGTACTTC. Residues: CASSFSYQETQYF. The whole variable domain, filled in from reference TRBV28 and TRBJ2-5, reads DVKVTQSSRYLVKRTGEKVFLECVQDMDHENMFWYRQDPGLGLRLIYFSYDVKMKEKGDIPEGYSVSREKKERFSLILESASTNQTSMYLCASSFSYQETQYFGPGTRLLVL.

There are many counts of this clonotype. The CDR3 DNA sequence: TGTGCCAGCAGTCGACAAGGACAGGCAACTAATGAAAAACTGTTTTTT. Translated, it gives CASSRQGQATNEKLFF. The chain uses TRBV6-1 and TRBJ1-4; TRBD1 matches 7 bases. Germline lookup yields CDR1 MNHNS and CDR2 SASEGT. Unmatched junction bases numbered 6, after V lost 5 bases and J lost 0 bases. The CDR3 extends over 16 amino acids.